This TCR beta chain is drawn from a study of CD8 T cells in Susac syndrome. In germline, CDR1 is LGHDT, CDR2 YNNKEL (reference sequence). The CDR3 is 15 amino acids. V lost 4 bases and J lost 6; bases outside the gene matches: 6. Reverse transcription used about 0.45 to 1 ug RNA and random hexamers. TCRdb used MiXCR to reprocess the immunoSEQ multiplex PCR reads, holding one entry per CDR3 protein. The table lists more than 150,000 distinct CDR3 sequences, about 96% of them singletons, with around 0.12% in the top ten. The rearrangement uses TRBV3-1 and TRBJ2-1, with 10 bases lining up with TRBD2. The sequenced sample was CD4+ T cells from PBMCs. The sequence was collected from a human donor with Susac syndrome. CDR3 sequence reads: CASSRGTSASNEQFF. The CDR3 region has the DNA TGTGCCAGCAGCCGAGGGACTAGCGCTTCCAATGAGCAGTTCTTC.